The 18 T cell receptor beta chains below all came from one sample that was sequenced in a study of blood T cell repertoires in COVID-19. Produced via immunoSEQ multiplex PCR; TCRdb's table is partial and in-frame only. The table includes some 700,000 clones, approximately 90% detected once. Source material: peripheral blood. The receptors stem from a woman in her late teens or twenties with acute or convalescent COVID-19.

The chain links TRBV11-2 to TRBJ1-4, with D possibly being TRBD1 (6 bases). Trimming cost V 5 bases and J 8 bases, with 12 bases left between them. Germline V lookup: CDR1 SGHAT, CDR2 FQNNGV. This CDR3 is 13 amino acids long. CDR3 sequence reads: CASSPRGTEKLFF. The CDR3 nucleotides read TGTGCCAGCAGCCCTAGAGGGACAGAAAAACTGTTTTTT. The full variable domain, in which reference TRBV11-2 and TRBJ1-4 provide the parts outside the CDR3, is EAGVAQSPRYKIIEKRQSVAFWCNPISGHATLYWYQQILGQGPKLLIQFQNNGVVDDSQLPKDRFSAERLKGVDSTLKIQPAKLEDSAVYLCASSPRGTEKLFFGSGTQLSVL.

The genes are TRBV3-1 (or the pseudogene TRBV3-2) and TRBJ1-2, with 9 bases that match TRBD1. The CDR3 has 20 residues. Germline V gene lookup returns CDR1 LGHDT and CDR2 YNNKEL (reference sequence). Trimming at V came to 0 bases and at J to 3 bases, leaving 17 bases not matched to a gene. CDR3 bases: TGTGCCAGCAGCCAAGACCTACAGGGGGCCCTGGACGCAGGTGACTATGGCTACACCTTC. It codes for CASSQDLQGALDAGDYGYTF.

The CDR3 coding sequence is TGTGCCAGCAGCTATTATTCACAGTCTAGCACAGATACGCAGTATTTT. This encodes CASSYYSQSSTDTQYF. This sequence joins TRBV7-2 and TRBJ2-3; D remains ambiguous. Trimming cost V 4 bases and J 0 bases, with 14 bases left between them. The CDR3 is 16 amino acids. The V gene's germline CDR1 is SGHTA and CDR2 FQGNSA.

V gene TRBV19 combines with J gene TRBJ1-5; 7 bases are a match to TRBD1. CDR1 is LNHDA, CDR2 SQIVND, per germline (reference sequence). V gave up 3 bases and J gave up 11 bases; unmatched junction bases: 13. CDR3 length: 15 residues. For the CDR3, the DNA is TGTGCCAGTAGTATTATGTGGGACAGTCCAGGGACCCAGCATTTT. It encodes CASSIMWDSPGTQHF.

V gene TRBV27 combines with J gene TRBJ1-1; D is unresolved. Trimming left V 5 bases short and J 1 base short, with 8 bases between. This CDR3 contains 13 residues. Germline CDR1 MNHEY, CDR2 SMNVEV (reference sequence). CDR3: CASSAGPNTEAFF. DNA of the CDR3: TGTGCCAGCAGTGCCGGTCCGAACACTGAAGCTTTCTTT.

The chain is built from TRBV29-1 and TRBJ1-2; TRBD1 agrees at 8 bases. V lost 0 bases to trimming and J lost 5 bases; unmatched junction nucleotides: 5. CDR3 length equals 14 residues. From germline, CDR1 is SQVTM and CDR2 ANQGSEA. The chain's CDR3 is CSVEDTDRDYGYTF. The CDR3 DNA reads TGCAGCGTTGAAGACACGGACAGGGATTATGGCTACACCTTC. Combining the CDR3 with reference TRBV29-1 and TRBJ1-2 gives the whole variable domain SAVISQKPSRDICQRGTSLTIQCQVDSQVTMMFWYRQQPGQSLTLIATANQGSEATYESGFVIDKFPISRPNLTFSTLTVSNMSPEDSSIYLCSVEDTDRDYGYTFGSGTRLTVV.

This clone was observed a single time. This sample includes further DNA sequences coding for the same CDR3. The chain recombines TRBV29-1 with TRBJ2-7; no reliable D call. Looked up from germline, CDR1 is SQVTM and CDR2 is ANQGSEA. There are 11 residues in the CDR3. Trimming pared 2 bases from V and 1 base from J, leaving 3 bases between. The CDR3 is CSVEQSYEQYF. The CDR3, as DNA: TGCAGCGTTGAACAATCCTACGAGCAGTACTTC.

This sequence joins TRBV2 and TRBJ1-5, with D perhaps TRBD1 (6 bases). V was cut by 7 bases and J by 4 bases, with 17 bases left in between. The CDR3 runs 15 residues. The germline V gene has CDR1 SNHLY and CDR2 FYNNEI. CDR3 sequence reads: CASKERGAGNQPQHF. CDR3 sequence (DNA): TGTGCCAGCAAGGAACGGGGGGCTGGGAATCAGCCCCAGCATTTT.

The chain is built from TRBV5-1 and TRBJ2-3; the D gene is possibly TRBD2 (6 bases). Per germline, CDR1 SGHRS and CDR2 YFSETQ. The CDR3 is made up of 15 amino acids. Trimming took off 5 bases at V and 5 bases at J, with 18 bases between the two ends. The CDR3 DNA is TGCGCCAGCAGTCATACTAGCCCTACGGGAGATACGCAGTATTTT. As protein: CASSHTSPTGDTQYF. Combining the CDR3 with reference TRBV5-1 and TRBJ2-3 gives the whole variable domain KAGVTQTPRYLIKTRGQQVTLSCSPISGHRSVSWYQQTPGQGLQFLFEYFSETQRNKGNFPGRFSGRQFSNSRSEMNVSTLELGDSALYLCASSHTSPTGDTQYFGPGTRLTVL.

J is TRBJ1-1 and V is TRBV30; 7 nucleotides agree with TRBD1. With V trimmed by 2 bases and J by 5 bases, 8 bases remained unmatched. The CDR3 consists of 14 residues. The germline V gene encodes CDR1 GTSNPN and CDR2 SVGIG (reference sequence). CDR3 DNA: TGTGCCTGGAGTCCCCAGGGGGGTAGGACTGAAGCTTTCTTT. Its translation is CAWSPQGGRTEAFF.

V gene TRBV7-2 combines with J gene TRBJ2-1, with D possibly being TRBD1 (5 bases). V lost 5 bases, J lost 0 bases, and 14 bases lay in between. Germline CDR1 SGHTA, CDR2 FQGNSA. The length of the CDR3 is 16 residues. CDR3 in DNA: TGTGCCAGCAGCACCCTCCAGGGTAGCTCCTACAATGAGCAGTTCTTC. Its protein product is CASSTLQGSSYNEQFF.

The rearrangement uses TRBV9 and TRBJ2-7; 7 bases match TRBD1. Germline loops: CDR1 SGDLS, CDR2 YYNGEE. The CDR3 spans 13 residues. With V trimmed by 3 bases and J by 8 bases, 8 bases remained unmatched. The CDR3 DNA sequence: TGTGCCAGCAGCGGCCGGGACAGTGGACAGCAGTACTTC. Translation gives CASSGRDSGQQYF.

The V and J genes are TRBV5-4 and TRBJ1-1; D is unresolved. The CDR3 totals 14 residues. The germline gives CDR1 SGHNT, CDR2 YYREEE (reference sequence). Trimming stripped 3 bases from V and 5 bases from J, with 14 bases between. As DNA, the CDR3 is TGTGCCAGCAGCTCCCGTAGAGGGAGGACTGAAGCTTTCTTT. Translation gives CASSSRRGRTEAFF.

The rearrangement links TRBV18 to TRBJ1-1; 7 nucleotides align to TRBD1. The germline V gene has CDR1 KGHSH and CDR2 LQKENI. The CDR3 covers 15 residues. The J segment lost 6 bases and the V segment lost 6 bases, leaving 13 bases of the junction unmatched. The CDR3 region is CASSPGQVDGAEAFF. In nucleotides, the CDR3 is TGTGCCAGCTCCCCCGGACAGGTTGACGGGGCTGAAGCTTTCTTT.

The J gene is TRBJ1-2, the V gene TRBV7-9; 7 positions match TRBD1. This CDR3 region has 15 residues. CDR1 is SEHNR and CDR2 is FQNEAQ in the germline V gene (reference sequence). J gave up 1 base and V 4 bases, and 6 bases lay outside the gene matches. CDR3 protein: CASSSLSGGNYGYTF. The CDR3 DNA reads TGTGCCAGCAGCTCGTTATCAGGGGGTAACTATGGCTACACCTTC.

The chain carries TRBV7-3 and TRBJ2-3; 7 nucleotides align to TRBD1. CDR1 is SGHTA, CDR2 FQGTGA, per germline. Unmatched junction bases numbered 11, after V lost 6 bases and J lost 5 bases. CDR3 length equals 15 residues. This CDR3 is CASSSQGQEGDTQYF. The CDR3 DNA is TGTGCCAGCAGTTCCCAAGGACAGGAAGGAGATACGCAGTATTTT. Full variable domain (missing parts from reference TRBV7-3 and TRBJ2-3): GAGVSQTPSNKVTEKGKYVELRCDPISGHTALYWYRQSLGQGPEFLIYFQGTGAADDSGLPNDRFFAVRPEGSVSTLKIQRTERGDSAVYLCASSSQGQEGDTQYFGPGTRLTVL.

The CDR3 DNA is TGTGCCAGCAGCGAGACTAGCTCCTACAATGAGCAGTTCTTC. Residues: CASSETSSYNEQFF. V usage is TRBV7-9 and J usage is TRBJ2-1; perhaps TRBD2 as D (6 bases). Trimming stripped 5 bases from V and 0 bases from J, with 8 bases between. The CDR3 consists of 14 residues. Germline V CDR1 and CDR2: SEHNR, FQNEAQ (reference sequence).

CDR3 region: CASSPPRGGGVGTQYF. The CDR3 coding sequence is TGTGCCAGCAGCCCCCCCCGGGGAGGGGGGGTGGGTACGCAGTATTTT. The V gene is TRBV4-2, the J gene TRBJ2-3, with D possibly TRBD2 on 7 matching bases. Germline V gene sequence: CDR1 LGHNA, CDR2 YNFKEQ. V was shortened by 4 bases and J by 8 bases, with 22 bases between the two germline ends. The CDR3 has 16 residues.